This T cell receptor (beta chain) was retrieved from a study of post-analysis software for immune sequencing data. Study context: Disease trajectories encompassed relapsing-remitting, secondary progressive and progressive-relapsing multiple sclerosis.

Germline V CDR1 and CDR2: LGHNA, YNFKEQ. There are 16 residues in the CDR3. This clonotype was picked up a small number of times. The antigen is undetermined. At one boundary the junction diverges from the germline segment, which might be a read error. The TCR beta cDNA libraries contained unique molecular identifiers. TCRdb passed the PCR reads through MiXCR, listing each CDR3 protein once. The table includes fewer than 600,000 distinct CDR3 sequences, under 55% detected once. Findings and limits, study-wide: For normalized Chao1 diversity, multiple sclerosis patients scored significantly lower than controls did. Under the F measure, samples that were prepared in one batch clustered strongly together. A few TRBV segments (TRBV5-6, TRBV5-1 and TRBV20-1 among them) occurred more frequently in patients than in controls.

The gene calls are TRBV4-2 and TRBJ2-5, with 9 bases fitting TRBD2. The DNA end is more similar to TRBJ2-7, so the J call may be wrong. The sample comprised blood. This TCR was recovered from a girl between 5 and 17 years old with multiple sclerosis. This CDR3 reads CASSQHLAGAMNEQYF. CDR3 coding DNA: TGTGCCAGTAGCCAACACTTAGCGGGAGCAATGAACGAGCAGTACTTC.